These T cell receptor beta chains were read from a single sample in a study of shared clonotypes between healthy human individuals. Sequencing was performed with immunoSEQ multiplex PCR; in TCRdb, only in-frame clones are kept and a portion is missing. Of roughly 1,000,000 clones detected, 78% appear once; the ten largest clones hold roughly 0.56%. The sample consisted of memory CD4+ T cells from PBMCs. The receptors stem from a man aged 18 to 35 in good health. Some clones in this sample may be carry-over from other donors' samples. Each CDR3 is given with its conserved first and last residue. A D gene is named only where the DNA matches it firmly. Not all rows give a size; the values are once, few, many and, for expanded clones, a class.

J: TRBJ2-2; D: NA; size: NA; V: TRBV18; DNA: TGTGCCAGCTCAGCCCTATGGCACCCGAGGGGCACCGGGGAGCTGTTTTTT; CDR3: CASSALWHPRGTGELFF
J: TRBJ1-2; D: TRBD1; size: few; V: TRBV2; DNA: TGTGCCAGCAGAGAGGGACAGGCCGGCTATGGCTACACCTTC; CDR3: CASREGQAGYGYTF
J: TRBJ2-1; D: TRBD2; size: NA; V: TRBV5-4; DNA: TGTGCCAGCAGCTTGGCCGCAGCGGGAGGGCATGAGCAGTTCTTC; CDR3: CASSLAAAGGHEQFF
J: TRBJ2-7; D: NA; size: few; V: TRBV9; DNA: TGTGCCAGCAGCCCCGAACAATGGCGGGAACCCGCGTGGGAGCAGTACTTC; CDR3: CASSPEQWREPAWEQYF
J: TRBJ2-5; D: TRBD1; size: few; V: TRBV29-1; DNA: TGCAGCGTTAGCCCCGGGACAGCCCAAGAGACCCAGTACTTC; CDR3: CSVSPGTAQETQYF
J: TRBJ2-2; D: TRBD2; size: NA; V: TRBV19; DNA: TGTGCCACCAGTCGACAGGGATCTAGCGGGAGGGCCCCCGGGGAGCTGTTTTTT; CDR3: CATSRQGSSGRAPGELFF
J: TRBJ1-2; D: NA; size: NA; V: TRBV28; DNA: TGTGCCAGCAGTTTAAAACAGGGAGGAGTGTGGGGCTACACCTTC; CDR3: CASSLKQGGVWGYTF
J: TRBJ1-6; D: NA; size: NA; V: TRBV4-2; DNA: TGTGCCAGCAGCCAAGACCCAGGGCCGGATTCACCCCTCCACTTT; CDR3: CASSQDPGPDSPLHF
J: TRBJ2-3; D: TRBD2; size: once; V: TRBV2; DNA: TGTGCCAGCAGAGCTAGCGGTGGGGGAGATACGCAGTATTTT; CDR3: CASRASGGGDTQYF
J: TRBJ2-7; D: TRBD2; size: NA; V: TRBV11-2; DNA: TGTGCCAGCAGCTTAGTGGGACTATTTACGGCCTACGAGCAGTACTTC; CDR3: CASSLVGLFTAYEQYF
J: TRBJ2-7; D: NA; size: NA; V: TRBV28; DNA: TGTGCCAGCGGCTCGGGGGCCTACGAGCAGTACTTC; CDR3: CASGSGAYEQYF
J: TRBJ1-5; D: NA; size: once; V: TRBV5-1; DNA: TGCGCCAGCAGCTTGGCGGAAAATCAGCCCCAGCATTTT; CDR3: CASSLAENQPQHF
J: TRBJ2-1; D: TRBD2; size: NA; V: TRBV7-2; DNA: TGTGCCAGCAGCTTACGGCGGGAGGGCTCGCGGGGGAATGAGCAGTTCTTC; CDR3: CASSLRREGSRGNEQFF
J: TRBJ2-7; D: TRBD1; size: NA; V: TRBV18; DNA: TGTGCCAGCTCACCACCGGGTGTTTCGACAGGGGGTAGGCGCGAGCAGTACTTC; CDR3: CASSPPGVSTGGRREQYF
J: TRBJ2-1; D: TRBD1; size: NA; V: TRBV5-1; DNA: TGCGCCAGCAGCCCACAGGGGGCGCAAAATGAGCAGTTCTTC; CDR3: CASSPQGAQNEQFF
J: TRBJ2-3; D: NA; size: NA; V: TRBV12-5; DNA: TGTGCTAGTGGTTTAGGGGGGAGAGAGGATACGCAGTATTTT; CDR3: CASGLGGREDTQYF
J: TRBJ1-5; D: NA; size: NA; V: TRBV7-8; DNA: TGTGCCAGCAGTTGGGGGGGAGGGGACCAGCCCCAGCATTTT; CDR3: CASSWGGGDQPQHF
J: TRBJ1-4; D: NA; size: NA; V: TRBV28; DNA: TGTGCCAGCAGTTCCCCTCGTACGAAAAAACTGTTTTTT; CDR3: CASSSPRTKKLFF
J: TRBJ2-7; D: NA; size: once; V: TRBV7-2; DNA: TGTGCCAGCAGCCCCCGGTCGGGGTCCTACGAGCAGTACTTC; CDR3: CASSPRSGSYEQYF
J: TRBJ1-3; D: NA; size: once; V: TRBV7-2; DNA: TGTGCCAGCGAACCTTTTAGATCACTCGGAAACACCATATATTTT; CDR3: CASEPFRSLGNTIYF
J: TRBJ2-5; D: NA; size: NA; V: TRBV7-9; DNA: TGTGCCAGCAGCCAGGGACTGATCCAAGAGACCCAGTACTTC; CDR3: CASSQGLIQETQYF
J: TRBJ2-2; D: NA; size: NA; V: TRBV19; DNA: TGTGCCAGTAGTAAGTTAGGACGGGCGAACACCGGGGAGCTGTTTTTT; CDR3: CASSKLGRANTGELFF
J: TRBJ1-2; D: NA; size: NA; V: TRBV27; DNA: TGTGCCAGCAGTCGTCAGGGGTTCGACGGCTACACCTTC; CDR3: CASSRQGFDGYTF
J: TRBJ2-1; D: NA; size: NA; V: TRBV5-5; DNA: TGTGCCAGCAGCACACCGGGAGACAATGAGCAGTTCTTC; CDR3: CASSTPGDNEQFF
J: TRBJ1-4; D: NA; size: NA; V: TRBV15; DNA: TGTGCCACCAGCCGACCGGGTGCAACTAATGAAAAACTGTTTTTT; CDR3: CATSRPGATNEKLFF
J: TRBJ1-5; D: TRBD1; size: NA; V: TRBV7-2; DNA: TGTGCCAGCAGCTCTACAGGGGGGAGTCAGCCCCAGCATTTT; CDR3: CASSSTGGSQPQHF